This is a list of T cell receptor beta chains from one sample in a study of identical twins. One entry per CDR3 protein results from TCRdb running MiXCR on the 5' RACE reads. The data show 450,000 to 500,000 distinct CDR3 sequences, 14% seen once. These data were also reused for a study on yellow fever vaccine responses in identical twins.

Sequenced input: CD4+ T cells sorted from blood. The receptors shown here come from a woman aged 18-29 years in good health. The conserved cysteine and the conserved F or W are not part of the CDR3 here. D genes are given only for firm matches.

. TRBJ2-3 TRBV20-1 SARDSQRTDTQY
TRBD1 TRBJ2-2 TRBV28 ASSFQGAGELF
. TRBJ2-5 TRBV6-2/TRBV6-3 ASRNSGTQY
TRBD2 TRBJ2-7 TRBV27 ASGTTTYEQY
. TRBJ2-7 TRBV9 ASSVGPQGAYEQY
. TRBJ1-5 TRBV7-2 ASSLRGEQPQH
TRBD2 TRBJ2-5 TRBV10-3 AISESTRGGETQY
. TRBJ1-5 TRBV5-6 ASSFGPQAPQPQH
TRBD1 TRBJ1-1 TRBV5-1 ASSLDGTAEAF
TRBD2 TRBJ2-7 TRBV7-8 ASSLSQGGYEQY
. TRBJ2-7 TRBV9 ASSVEGAYEQY
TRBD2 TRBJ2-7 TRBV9 ASSVAIDSMGGSTGEQY
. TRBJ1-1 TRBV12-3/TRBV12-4 ASSLIGNTEAF
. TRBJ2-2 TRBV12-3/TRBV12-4 ASSESENTGELF
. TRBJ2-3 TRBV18 ASSPEADTQY
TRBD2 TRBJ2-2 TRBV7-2 ASSLLLAGGGELF
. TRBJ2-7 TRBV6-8 ASTNRVQLHEQY